This TCR beta chain was identified during a study of post-analysis software for immune sequencing data. About the research overall: Both relapsing-remitting and secondary progressive multiple sclerosis featured among the disease courses, as did progressive-relapsing multiple sclerosis. Notes on the study in general: Five or six TRBV segments, including TRBV5-6, TRBV5-1 and TRBV20-1, were more frequent in patients than controls.

Concerning this clonotype: Its antigen is not identified.

Included in the TCR beta cDNA libraries were unique molecular identifiers. TCRdb recomputed calls from the PCR reads with MiXCR, one row per CDR3 protein. The profile shows 750,000 to 950,000 distinct CDR3 sequences, 40% to 55% of them singletons. Germline V gives CDR1 MNHEY, CDR2 SMNVEV (reference sequence). Trimming left V 5 bases short and J 1 base short, with 4 bases between. This CDR3 has 12 residues. V usage is TRBV27 and J usage is TRBJ2-3; D is undetermined. The sequence was obtained from a girl aged 5 to 17 with multiple sclerosis. Material: blood. The CDR3 loop reads CASSRRTDTQYF. CDR3 nucleotides: TGTGCCAGCAGTCGACGCACAGATACGCAGTATTTT.